These 5 T cell receptor beta chains came from one sample sequenced in a study of T cells after yellow fever vaccination. One entry per CDR3 protein, called by TCRdb with MiXCR from the 5' RACE reads. Of some 320,000 distinct CDR3 sequences in the sample, over 3.5% were seen once. The sequences come from PBMCs, collected 15 days after the yellow fever booster vaccination. The source of these receptors is a young man who received the YFV17D yellow fever vaccine.

The table lists this clonotype with a few counts. The chain combines TRBV5-1 with TRBJ1-5; possible D gene TRBD1, 6 bases. Germline V gene sequence: CDR1 SGHRS, CDR2 YFSETQ. V gave up 0 bases and J gave up 3 bases, with 10 bases separating them. The CDR3 runs 15 residues. DNA for the CDR3: TGCGCCAGCAGCTTGGCACCAGGGGACAATCAGCCCCAGCATTTT. As protein: CASSLAPGDNQPQHF.

This clonotype came up many times. V gene TRBV5-5 combines with J gene TRBJ1-2, with TRBD1 as a possible D gene (6 bases). The CDR3 is 14 amino acids. V lost 5 bases to trimming and J lost 4 bases, with 15 bases between them. Germline CDR1 SGHKS, CDR2 YYEKEE (reference sequence). The CDR3 loop reads CASRAVTGIYGYTF. CDR3 sequence (DNA): TGTGCCAGCAGGGCGGTAACAGGGATCTATGGCTACACCTTC. Complete variable domain (other parts from reference TRBV5-5 and TRBJ1-2): DAGVTQSPTHLIKTRGQQVTLRCSPISGHKSVSWYQQVLGQGPQFIFQYYEKEERGRGNFPDRFSARQFPNYSSELNVNALLLGDSALYLCASRAVTGIYGYTFGSGTRLTVV.

This chain uses TRBV4-2 with TRBJ2-1, with 12 bases matching TRBD2. Germline loops: CDR1 LGHNA, CDR2 YNFKEQ. J gave up 8 bases and V 0 bases, and 11 bases lay outside the gene matches. The CDR3 totals 18 residues. CDR3 protein: CASSQEETSGGRGHEQFF. CDR3 DNA: TGTGCCAGCAGCCAAGAGGAGACTAGCGGGGGCCGCGGCCATGAGCAGTTCTTC.

This clonotype showed up many times. This chain joins TRBV2 and TRBJ2-5; 8 bases line up with TRBD1. Germline trimming cut 8 bases from V and 2 bases from J; bases unmatched to any gene: 4. The CDR3 consists of 13 residues. Germline CDR1 SNHLY, CDR2 FYNNEI. DNA of the CDR3: TGTGCCAGCCAGGGGACAGGACAAGAGACCCAGTACTTC. It specifies CASQGTGQETQYF.

This clonotype was picked up many times. The chain joins TRBV9 to TRBJ2-2; 10 bases line up with TRBD1. Trimming took 4 bases from V and 4 from J; bases not matched to a gene: 7. This CDR3 is 16 amino acids long. Germline V gene lookup returns CDR1 SGDLS and CDR2 YYNGEE. CDR3 region: CASSPVTGGSTGELFF. Here the CDR3 DNA reads TGTGCCAGCAGCCCCGTGACAGGGGGCAGCACCGGGGAGCTGTTTTTT.